Listed below are T cell receptor beta chains from one sample, sequenced in a study of T cells after posttransplantation cyclophosphamide. Some clones are missing from TCRdb's copy, which holds only in-frame ones; the method was immunoSEQ multiplex PCR. There are more than 15,000 clones in the sample; approximately 81% occur only once, and around 27% lies in the top ten. Sequencing used PBMCs, obtained after allogeneic stem cell transplant with calcineurin inhibitor and methotrexate. The receptors were gathered from a female patient aged 18 to 29 who received an allogeneic stem cell transplant from an unrelated donor, was CMV-positive, and had acute and chronic GVHD. Some of the T cells may derive from the graft donor. Both conserved end residues are part of each CDR3. D genes are given only for firm matches. A clone size is listed for some rows: how often the clone was seen (once, few, many), or a class if it is expanded.

clone size,J gene,V gene,D gene,CDR3 DNA,CDR3 protein
.,TRBJ1-1,TRBV19,.,TGTGCCAGTACCTTATCGTCGGTAGATGAAGCTTTCTTT,CASTLSSVDEAFF
.,TRBJ2-1,TRBV5-1,TRBD2,TGCGCCAGCAGCTTCCGCGGGAGTAATGAGCAGTTCTTC,CASSFRGSNEQFF
few,TRBJ2-1,TRBV7-9,TRBD1,TGTGCCAGCAGCAAGACAGGGGGTCAATACAATGAGCAGTTCTTC,CASSKTGGQYNEQFF
few,TRBJ2-1,TRBV4-2,TRBD2,TGTGCCAGCAGCCAAGTCGGTCGGGAGGGTCGTTACAATGAGCAGTTCTTC,CASSQVGREGRYNEQFF
few,TRBJ2-1,TRBV6-5,TRBD1,TGTGCCAGCAGGGGCCGGGACAGACGAGTCGATGAGCAGTTCTTC,CASRGRDRRVDEQFF
.,TRBJ2-1,TRBV6-5,TRBD2,TGTGCCAGCAGTTCGCCGGGAGGGCCCTACAATGAGCAGTTCTTC,CASSSPGGPYNEQFF
.,TRBJ1-4,TRBV7-8,.,TGTGCCAGCAGCTTAGCCAGCAGGGAAACTAATGAAAAACTGTTTTTT,CASSLASRETNEKLFF
.,TRBJ2-1,TRBV4-1,TRBD2,TGCGCCAGCAGCAGAGCGGGAACCCCCTACAATGAGCAGTTCTTC,CASSRAGTPYNEQFF
.,TRBJ1-1,TRBV7-6,TRBD1,TGTGCCAGCAGCTTTAGGACAGGGGCGTACACTGAAGCTTTCTTT,CASSFRTGAYTEAFF
.,TRBJ1-1,TRBV9,.,TGTGCCAGCAGCGTAGAGAGGTACACTGAAGCTTTCTTT,CASSVERYTEAFF
.,TRBJ2-7,TRBV4-1,TRBD1,TGCGCCAGCAGCCTCGACAGGGGAGGAGAGCAGTACTTC,CASSLDRGGEQYF
.,TRBJ2-7,TRBV19,TRBD1,TGTGCCAGTAGTCCAGGGACAGGGAGCTCCTACGAGCAGTACTTC,CASSPGTGSSYEQYF
.,TRBJ1-4,TRBV19,TRBD1,TGTGCCAGCTCGGGCAGGGGGAATGAAAAACTGTTTTTT,CASSGRGNEKLFF
.,TRBJ2-1,TRBV4-1,TRBD1,TGCGCCAGCAGCCCGCCCACAGGGGCCAACTACAATGAGCAGTTCTTC,CASSPPTGANYNEQFF
.,TRBJ2-2,TRBV7-8,.,TGTGCCAGCAGCTTATATAGGGGGTCCGGGGAGCTGTTTTTT,CASSLYRGSGELFF
.,TRBJ1-5,TRBV7-6,.,TGTGCCAGCAGCTTAGGGCCCCACAATCAGCCCCAGCATTTT,CASSLGPHNQPQHF
.,TRBJ2-3,TRBV7-9,TRBD2,TGTGCCAGCAGCCCCCCGACTAGCGGGAGAACAGATACGCAGTATTTT,CASSPPTSGRTDTQYF
.,TRBJ2-1,TRBV29-1,TRBD2,TGCAGCGTTCTAGCGGAAGTCAATGAGCAGTTCTTC,CSVLAEVNEQFF
once,TRBJ2-7,TRBV7-8,.,TGTGCCAGCAGCTTGGAGGGTAGCTCCTACGAGCAGTACTTC,CASSLEGSSYEQYF
.,TRBJ1-5,TRBV27,TRBD1,TGTGCCAGCAGTACACAGGGGAACGTTCAGCCCCAGCATTTT,CASSTQGNVQPQHF